This T cell receptor (beta chain) comes out of a study of CD8 T cells in Susac syndrome. Per germline, CDR1 KGHSH and CDR2 LQKENI. The CDR3 is 15 amino acids. Trimming cost V 1 base and J 6 bases, with 15 bases left between them. Random hexamers were used to reverse transcribe roughly 0.5 to 1 ug of RNA. TCRdb fed the immunoSEQ multiplex PCR reads into MiXCR, producing one record per CDR3 protein. The table shows about 180,000 distinct CDR3 sequences, with 94% occurring only once. This TCR came from a human donor with Susac syndrome. What was sequenced was CD4+ T cells from PBMCs. The chain couples TRBV18 to TRBJ1-1; D might be TRBD1 (6 bases). In DNA, the CDR3 is TGTGCCAGCTCACCACTTGGGGGCACGGGCGCTGAAGCTTTCTTT. This translates into CASSPLGGTGAEAFF.